Presented here are 17 T cell receptor beta chains from one specimen sequenced in a study of blood T cell repertoires in COVID-19. Measured with immunoSEQ multiplex PCR; TCRdb has only the in-frame clones, and not every one. The top ten hold approximately 1.5% of the sample, which has about 410,000 clones, 75% to 90% seen once. The sequenced sample consisted of peripheral blood. All receptors derive from a woman between 40 and 50 years old with COVID-19, enrolled during active disease.

The rearrangement uses TRBV6-1 and TRBJ2-5; D is possibly TRBD2 (6 bases). The V gene's germline CDR1 is MNHNS and CDR2 SASEGT. The CDR3 is made up of 17 amino acids. V was clipped by 0 bases and J by 7 bases, with 21 bases between them. CDR3 DNA sequence: TGTGCCAGCAGTGAAGCGCAACGGGGACTGGCAAAAGTGACCCAGTACTTC. It codes for CASSEAQRGLAKVTQYF.

The rearrangement uses TRBV28 and TRBJ1-5; TRBD1 might be the D (5 bases). Trimming removed 3 bases from V and 2 bases from J, with 14 bases in between. This CDR3 has 16 residues. CDR1 and CDR2 from the germline V gene are MDHEN and SYDVKM. CDR3 nucleotides: TGTGCCAGCAGTTTTTGGGGGGAGGATGGCAATCAGCCCCAGCATTTT. Translated, it gives CASSFWGEDGNQPQHF.

The table lists this clone with a few counts. CDR3 amino acids: CASSKAGQKRPTNEKLFF. Here the CDR3 DNA reads TGTGCCAGCAGCAAAGCGGGACAGAAAAGGCCAACTAATGAAAAACTGTTTTTT. The J gene is TRBJ1-4, the V gene TRBV21-1; the table's TRBD1 call for D was not verified on the DNA. TRBV21-1 is a pseudogene segment. The CDR3 is 18 amino acids.

The DNA of the CDR3 is TGTGCCAGCAGCAGGTTCGGGGAAGGCCAAGAGACCCAGTACTTC. Protein product: CASSRFGEGQETQYF. The chain combines TRBV21-1 with TRBJ2-5; TRBD2 is the table's D call and was not checked against the DNA. TRBV21-1 counts as a pseudogene. This CDR3 is built from 15 residues.

The J gene is TRBJ1-5, the V gene TRBV19; TRBD1 aligns across 8 bases. Unmatched junction bases numbered 10, after V lost 3 bases and J lost 6 bases. The germline V gene has CDR1 LNHDA and CDR2 SQIVND (reference sequence). CDR3 length equals 16 residues. The CDR3 loop reads CASSISGRGPGQPQHF. The CDR3 region has the DNA TGTGCCAGTAGTATTTCGGGCAGGGGGCCGGGTCAGCCCCAGCATTTT.

V and J are TRBV10-3 and TRBJ1-1; D might be TRBD1 (5 bases). CDR1 and CDR2 from the germline V gene are ENHRY and SYGVKD. CDR3 length: 15 amino acids. V gave up 3 bases and J gave up 4 bases, with 15 bases separating them. The CDR3, as DNA: TGTGCCATCAGTGATCCGTCGGGGGAGGGCACTGAAGCTTTCTTT. It codes for CAISDPSGEGTEAFF.

As to this clone: The sample holds other DNA sequences that translate to the same CDR3. The chain combines TRBV20-1 with TRBJ1-2; D is ambiguous. Germline V CDR1 and CDR2: DFQATT, SNEGSKA (reference sequence). The length of the CDR3 is 11 residues. V shed 3 bases and J shed 5 bases, with 7 bases lying between them. CDR3 coding DNA: TGCAGTGCTAGTCGGGGTTATGGCTACACCTTC. It encodes CSASRGYGYTF.

The V gene is TRBV29-1, the J gene TRBJ2-3, with 8 bases identical to TRBD1. There are 13 residues in the CDR3. J gave up 2 bases and V 6 bases, and 4 bases lay outside the gene matches. CDR1 is SQVTM and CDR2 is ANQGSEA in the germline V gene. The CDR3 sequence is CSVRGLLTDTQYF. In nucleotides, the CDR3 is TGCAGCGTCAGGGGGCTCCTCACAGATACGCAGTATTTT.

This rearrangement joins TRBV18 to TRBJ1-6; D not certain. The CDR3 runs to 15 residues. The V and J ends lost 2 bases and 3 bases respectively, with 8 bases between them. The germline gives CDR1 KGHSH, CDR2 LQKENI. CDR3 coding DNA: TGTGCCAGCTCACCAGAGACAATCTATAATTCACCCCTCCACTTT. Its translation is CASSPETIYNSPLHF.

The chain uses TRBV7-8 and TRBJ1-5; no reliable D call. V was clipped by 3 bases and J by 4 bases, with 4 bases between them. From germline, CDR1 is SGHVS and CDR2 FQNEAQ. The CDR3 consists of 12 residues. CDR3 DNA: TGTGCCAGCAGCTTCGGGAATCAGCCCCAGCATTTT. Translation gives CASSFGNQPQHF.

For this clone: The same CDR3 also results from other DNA sequences found in this sample. This sequence joins TRBV12-3 or TRBV12-4 and TRBJ2-7; 7 positions agree with TRBD1. J gave up 3 bases and V 3 bases, and 2 bases lay outside the gene matches. The CDR3 has 13 amino acids. CDR3 loop: CASSLRQGYEQYF. The CDR3 DNA is TGTGCCAGCAGTTTGCGACAGGGCTACGAGCAGTACTTC.

The V and J genes are TRBV5-4 and TRBJ2-7; D is unresolved. V lost 1 base and J 1 base, leaving 9 bases between the germline ends. Per the germline V gene, CDR1 is SGHNT and CDR2 is YYREEE (reference sequence). CDR3 length: 14 amino acids. CDR3 DNA: TGTGCCAGCAGCTTGAAGTCAGAATCCTACGAGCAGTACTTC. Translated, it gives CASSLKSESYEQYF.

This clone was seen only a few times. This chain joins TRBV10-3 and TRBJ1-1, with D possibly TRBD1 on 6 matching bases. This CDR3 contains 12 residues. Per germline, CDR1 ENHRY and CDR2 SYGVKD. V was trimmed by 11 bases and J by 6 bases, leaving 16 bases between them. CDR3 DNA sequence: TGTGCCTCAAGGGTAGGGGGAGCTGAAGCTTTCTTT. This codes for CASRVGGAEAFF.

As concerns this clone: This sample includes further DNA sequences coding for the same CDR3. The J gene is TRBJ2-3, the V gene TRBV28; TRBD2 is a possible D gene (5 bases). The length of the CDR3 is 14 residues. V was cut by 2 bases and J by 0 bases, with 6 bases left in between. From germline, CDR1 is MDHEN and CDR2 SYDVKM. Here the CDR3 DNA reads TGTGCCAGCAGTTTAGGCGGGAGCACAGATACGCAGTATTTT. Amino acid sequence: CASSLGGSTDTQYF.

This chain connects TRBV20-1 to TRBJ2-5; no reliable D call. The CDR3 runs to 12 residues. V lost 3 bases to trimming and J lost 2 bases, with 7 bases between them. Looked up from germline, CDR1 is DFQATT and CDR2 is SNEGSKA (reference sequence). The CDR3 sequence is CSASFQQETQYF. The CDR3 nucleotides read TGCAGTGCTAGTTTCCAGCAAGAGACCCAGTACTTC.

The chain's CDR3 is CASSVTTGGAKAEAFF. The CDR3 DNA follows: TGTGCCAGCAGCGTAACGACAGGGGGCGCGAAGGCTGAAGCTTTCTTT. The gene calls are TRBV9 and TRBJ1-1, with TRBD1 identical over 10 bases. V shed 1 base, J shed 6 bases, and the junction held 9 bases outside the gene matches. Germline values: CDR1 SGDLS, CDR2 YYNGEE. The CDR3 runs 16 residues.

This sequence joins TRBV5-1 and TRBJ2-5, with TRBD1 identical over 11 bases. V shed 3 bases, J shed 3 bases, and the junction held 4 bases outside the gene matches. CDR3 length equals 15 residues. Looked up from germline, CDR1 is SGHRS and CDR2 is YFSETQ. DNA for the CDR3: TGCGCCAGCAGCTCGGGACAGGGGGGAGAAGAGACCCAGTACTTC. Translation: CASSSGQGGEETQYF.